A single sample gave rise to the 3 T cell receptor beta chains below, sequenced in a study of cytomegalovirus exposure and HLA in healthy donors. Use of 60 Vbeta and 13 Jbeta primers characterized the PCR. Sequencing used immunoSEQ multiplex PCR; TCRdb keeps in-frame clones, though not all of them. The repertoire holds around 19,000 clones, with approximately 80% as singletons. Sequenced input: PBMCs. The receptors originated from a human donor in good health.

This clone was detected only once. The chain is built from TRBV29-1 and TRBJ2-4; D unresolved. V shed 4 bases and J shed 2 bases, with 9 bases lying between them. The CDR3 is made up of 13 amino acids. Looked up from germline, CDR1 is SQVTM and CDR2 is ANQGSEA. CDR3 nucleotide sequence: TGCAGCGTTGCACTTGCAACCAAAAACATTCAGTACTTC. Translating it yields CSVALATKNIQYF.

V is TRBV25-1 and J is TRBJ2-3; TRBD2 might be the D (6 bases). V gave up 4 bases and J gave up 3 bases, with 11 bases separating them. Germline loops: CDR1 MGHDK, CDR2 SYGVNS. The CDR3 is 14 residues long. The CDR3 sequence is CASSVGLATDTQYF. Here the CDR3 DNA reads TGTGCCAGCAGTGTAGGGCTAGCGACAGATACGCAGTATTTT.

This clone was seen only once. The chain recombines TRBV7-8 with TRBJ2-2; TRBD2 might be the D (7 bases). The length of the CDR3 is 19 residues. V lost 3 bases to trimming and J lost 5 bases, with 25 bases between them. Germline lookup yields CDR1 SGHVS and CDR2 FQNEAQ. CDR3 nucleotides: TGTGCCAGCAGCTTTTTGGCCGTGAGGGGGGGCGCGGGGACCGGGGAGCTGTTTTTT. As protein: CASSFLAVRGGAGTGELFF.